Shown below are 30 T cell receptor beta chains from a single sample sequenced in a study of blood T cell repertoires in COVID-19. Assay: immunoSEQ multiplex PCR; the TCRdb copy retains only in-frame clones and omits some. The sample holds some 41,000 clones, 87% seen once. Specimen: peripheral blood. These receptor sequences come from a woman at least 80 years old with active COVID-19.

The chain couples TRBV5-4 to TRBJ2-5; a possible D gene is TRBD2 (5 bases). Germline CDR1 reads SGHNT; CDR2 reads YYREEE (reference sequence). The CDR3 length is 17 residues. Trimming removed 4 bases from V and 1 base from J, with 20 bases in between. This chain's CDR3 is CASSPQRGQIRQETQYF. The CDR3 bases are TGTGCCAGCAGCCCCCAACGAGGGCAGATTCGCCAAGAGACCCAGTACTTC.

V usage is TRBV6-5 and J usage is TRBJ1-2; TRBD1 is a possible D gene (5 bases). Germline V gene data show CDR1 as MNHEY and CDR2 as SVGAGI. The CDR3 has 13 amino acids. The germline V and J ends were trimmed by 7 bases and 9 bases, with 18 bases remaining between them. CDR3 residues: CASNMGGDPRYTF. The CDR3 nucleotides are TGTGCCAGCAACATGGGGGGAGATCCCCGCTACACCTTC.

The chain carries TRBV7-2 and TRBJ1-5; D is undetermined. This CDR3 region has 15 residues. Per the germline V gene, CDR1 is SGHTA and CDR2 is FQGNSA. Trimming took off 6 bases at V and 1 base at J, with 13 bases between the two ends. Written as DNA, the CDR3 is TGTGCCAGCAGGCTAGGAGGGCTCAGCAATCAGCCCCAGCATTTT. Amino acids: CASRLGGLSNQPQHF.

This sequence joins TRBV9 and TRBJ1-2; D is undetermined. This CDR3 has 13 amino acids. The germline V and J ends were trimmed by 4 bases and 3 bases, with 10 bases remaining between them. Germline lookup yields CDR1 SGDLS and CDR2 YYNGEE. CDR3 in amino acids: CASSSTEYYGYTF. In DNA form, the CDR3 reads TGTGCCAGCAGCTCCACAGAATACTATGGCTACACCTTC. Full variable domain (rest looked up from reference TRBV9 and TRBJ1-2): DSGVTQTPKHLITATGQRVTLRCSPRSGDLSVYWYQQSLDQGLQFLIQYYNGEERAKGNILERFSAQQFPDLHSELNLSSLELGDSALYFCASSSTEYYGYTFGSGTRLTVV.

This sequence joins TRBV18 and TRBJ2-1; 9 bases are a match to TRBD1. Per germline, CDR1 KGHSH and CDR2 LQKENI. V shed 3 bases and J 5 bases; nucleotides not matched to a gene: 11. The length of the CDR3 is 17 residues. CDR3 sequence reads: CASSPQKPGTGNNEQFF. For the CDR3, the DNA is TGTGCCAGCTCACCGCAAAAACCCGGGACAGGGAACAATGAGCAGTTCTTC.

The chain joins TRBV9 to TRBJ2-7, with 13 bases fitting TRBD2. This CDR3 is built from 17 residues. V shed 0 bases, J shed 1 base, and the junction held 4 bases outside the gene matches. Germline assignment: CDR1 SGDLS and CDR2 YYNGEE. In nucleotides, the CDR3 is TGTGCCAGCAGCGTAGGGACTAGCGGGGGAATATCCTACGAGCAGTACTTC. Encoded protein: CASSVGTSGGISYEQYF. Full variable domain (missing parts from reference TRBV9 and TRBJ2-7): DSGVTQTPKHLITATGQRVTLRCSPRSGDLSVYWYQQSLDQGLQFLIQYYNGEERAKGNILERFSAQQFPDLHSELNLSSLELGDSALYFCASSVGTSGGISYEQYFGPGTRLTVT.

The sample holds a few counts of this clone. V usage is TRBV4-1 and J usage is TRBJ2-7, with 9 bases lining up with TRBD2. Germline trimming cut 4 bases from V and 2 bases from J; bases unmatched to any gene: 6. The CDR3 consists of 15 residues. Germline lookup yields CDR1 MGHRA and CDR2 YSYEKL. CDR3 bases: TGCGCCAGCAGCCTAGCGGGGGAGGGACCCTACGAGCAGTACTTC. Translating gives CASSLAGEGPYEQYF.

This chain links TRBV5-1 with TRBJ2-2; 11 nucleotides agree with TRBD2. J gave up 3 bases and V 3 bases, and 1 base lay outside the gene matches. The CDR3 runs to 15 residues. Germline V gene sequence: CDR1 SGHRS, CDR2 YFSETQ. The CDR3 DNA is TGCGCCAGCAGCTCACTAGCGGGGGACACCGGGGAGCTGTTTTTT. Translating it yields CASSSLAGDTGELFF.

The chain has TRBV18 and TRBJ2-2, with D possibly TRBD1 on 6 matching bases. The ends were cut back, 1 base at V and 7 bases at J, with 13 bases in the middle. The CDR3 consists of 15 residues. The germline V gene has CDR1 KGHSH and CDR2 LQKENI. The CDR3 DNA reads TGTGCCAGCTCACCACTTAACAGGGAGAGCGGGGAGCTGTTTTTT. Its translation: CASSPLNRESGELFF.

The chain carries TRBV24-1 and TRBJ2-7, with D possibly TRBD1 on 6 matching bases. This CDR3 contains 14 residues. The germline V and J ends were trimmed by 5 bases and 7 bases, with 17 bases remaining between them. Germline loops: CDR1 KGHDR, CDR2 SFDVKD. In DNA, the CDR3 is TGTGCCACCAGTGTGAGCAGGGGAGCTGGGGAGCAGTACTTC. Translation gives CATSVSRGAGEQYF.

This chain connects TRBV12-3 or TRBV12-4 to TRBJ2-5; 8 positions match TRBD2. The CDR3 consists of 13 residues. Trimming took 6 bases from V and 7 from J; bases not matched to a gene: 7. The CDR3 reads CASSPGGAGTQYF. CDR3 sequence (DNA): TGTGCCAGCAGCCCGGGGGGGGCCGGGACCCAGTACTTC.

DNA of the CDR3: TGTGCCAGCAGCTTAGGGGGGGAGGAGCTGTTTTTT. It codes for CASSLGGEELFF. The V and J genes are TRBV7-8 and TRBJ2-2, with D tentatively TRBD2 (6 bases). This CDR3 has 12 amino acids. Looked up from germline, CDR1 is SGHVS and CDR2 is FQNEAQ. V was trimmed by 1 base and J by 10 bases, leaving 7 bases between them.

This rearrangement joins TRBV18 to TRBJ1-1; 11 positions agree with TRBD1. V was pared by 3 bases and J by 4 bases, with 7 bases of the junction left unmatched. This CDR3 has 16 amino acids. Germline V gene lookup returns CDR1 KGHSH and CDR2 LQKENI. The chain's CDR3 is CASSPGKGQGATEAFF. CDR3 nucleotides: TGTGCCAGCTCACCCGGGAAAGGACAGGGGGCCACTGAAGCTTTCTTT.

The count of this clone is one. The CDR3 reads CATSSGGGVGADTQYF. The CDR3, as DNA: TGTGCCACCAGCAGCGGCGGGGGGGTTGGCGCAGATACGCAGTATTTT. The chain recombines TRBV15 with TRBJ2-3; 9 positions match TRBD2. The germline gives CDR1 LNHNV, CDR2 YYDKDF (reference sequence). CDR3 length: 16 amino acids. The J segment lost 4 bases and the V segment lost 3 bases, leaving 8 bases of the junction unmatched.

The chain joins TRBV30 to TRBJ1-1, with 10 nucleotides matching TRBD1. The CDR3 consists of 17 residues. CDR1 is GTSNPN and CDR2 is SVGIG in the germline V gene (reference sequence). The V segment lost 4 bases and the J segment 5 bases; nucleotides outside the gene matches: 16. The DNA for the CDR3 is TGTGCCTGGACCGCGCCCCGGCGACAGGGGGCCGTTACTGAAGCTTTCTTT. Protein: CAWTAPRRQGAVTEAFF.

The CDR3: CASSAVGEAKPEQYF. The DNA for the CDR3 is TGTGCCAGCTCAGCGGTTGGGGAGGCAAAGCCCGAGCAGTACTTC. The chain has TRBV18 and TRBJ2-7; D possibly corresponds to TRBD2 (6 bases). This CDR3 region has 15 residues. With 5 bases removed from V and 6 bases from J, the gap between germline ends came to 20 bases. CDR1 is KGHSH and CDR2 is LQKENI in the germline V gene.

This clone is labeled medium-sized. The chain links TRBV7-9 to TRBJ2-7; TRBD1 might be the D (5 bases). The V end lost 8 bases, the J end lost 3 bases, and 26 bases lay between the germline ends. The CDR3 totals 17 residues. From germline, CDR1 is SEHNR and CDR2 FQNEAQ (reference sequence). CDR3 amino acids: CASVLDARGLTYYEQYF. The DNA of the CDR3 is TGTGCCAGCGTACTGGACGCAAGGGGCCTAACTTACTACGAGCAGTACTTC. The full variable domain, its missing parts supplied by reference TRBV7-9 and TRBJ2-7, is DTGVSQNPRHKITKRGQNVTFRCDPISEHNRLYWYRQTLGQGPEFLTYFQNEAQLEKSRLLSDRFSAERPKGSFSTLEIQRTEQGDSAMYLCASVLDARGLTYYEQYFGPGTRLTVT.

The rearrangement uses TRBV19 and TRBJ1-1; a possible D gene is TRBD1 (6 bases). V was clipped by 5 bases and J by 2 bases, with 15 bases between them. Germline loops: CDR1 LNHDA, CDR2 SQIVND (reference sequence). This CDR3 region has 15 residues. CDR3 in amino acids: CASSPSEGVNTEAFF. In DNA form, the CDR3 reads TGTGCCAGTAGTCCTTCTGAGGGGGTTAACACTGAAGCTTTCTTT. The full variable domain, in which reference TRBV19 and TRBJ1-1 provide the parts outside the CDR3, is DGGITQSPKYLFRKEGQNVTLSCEQNLNHDAMYWYRQDPGQGLRLIYYSQIVNDFQKGDIAEGYSVSREKKESFPLTVTSAQKNPTAFYLCASSPSEGVNTEAFFGQGTRLTVV.

The CDR3 sequence: CASSDQTGAQETQYF. The CDR3 DNA sequence: TGCGCCAGCAGTGACCAGACAGGGGCCCAAGAGACCCAGTACTTC. The rearrangement joins TRBV10-2 to TRBJ2-5, with TRBD1 matching 8 bases. Germline CDR1 is WSHSY and CDR2 is SAAADI. V shed 3 bases, J shed 1 base, and the junction held 4 bases outside the gene matches. There are 15 residues in the CDR3.

This clone was seen a single time. V and J are TRBV7-2 and TRBJ1-3; no clear D gene. V lost 5 bases and J 0 bases, leaving 11 bases between the germline ends. The CDR3 runs to 15 residues. Germline CDR1 SGHTA, CDR2 FQGNSA. The CDR3 here is CASSIQQHSGNTIYF. Written as DNA, the CDR3 is TGTGCCAGCAGCATACAGCAACACTCTGGAAACACCATATATTTT. The full variable domain, completed using reference TRBV7-2 and TRBJ1-3, is GAGVSQSPSNKVTEKGKDVELRCDPISGHTALYWYRQSLGQGLEFLIYFQGNSAPDKSGLPSDRFSAERTGGSVSTLTIQRTQQEDSAVYLCASSIQQHSGNTIYFGEGSWLTVV.

This clone was seen a few times. V is TRBV4-3 and J is TRBJ2-7; maybe TRBD2 (5 bases). The germline CDR1 and CDR2 sequences are LGHNA and YSLEER. V was trimmed by 0 bases and J by 7 bases, leaving 10 bases between them. The CDR3 totals 13 residues. CDR3 sequence (DNA): TGCGCCAGCAGCCAAGAGGGTTGGGAGGAGCAGTACTTC. Its translation is CASSQEGWEEQYF.

The sample holds a few counts of this clone. The chain has TRBV5-4 and TRBJ1-2; D is perhaps TRBD1 (6 bases). Looked up from germline, CDR1 is SGHNT and CDR2 is YYREEE (reference sequence). V dropped 3 bases and J dropped 2 bases, with 14 bases sitting between them. The CDR3 totals 15 residues. CDR3 amino acids: CASSSARGGNYGYTF. The DNA for the CDR3 is TGTGCCAGCAGCTCAGCCAGGGGCGGCAACTATGGCTACACCTTC.

A single count supports this clone. The rearrangement joins TRBV5-4 to TRBJ2-5, with 7 bases that match TRBD2. Trimming removed 4 bases from V and 9 bases from J; junction bases left unmatched: 15. Germline-derived CDR1 and CDR2 are SGHNT and YYREEE (reference sequence). The CDR3 has 15 residues. CDR3 loop: CASSNGRREFVAQYF. CDR3 coding DNA: TGTGCCAGCAGCAATGGACGGCGGGAGTTTGTGGCCCAGTACTTC.

The rearrangement uses TRBV28 and TRBJ1-1; D unclear. The V gene's germline CDR1 is MDHEN and CDR2 SYDVKM. The V gene lost 10 bases and the J gene lost 2 bases, with 14 bases spanning the gap. There are 13 residues in the CDR3. CDR3 protein: CAIGGGFNTEAFF. As DNA, the CDR3 is TGTGCCATCGGTGGCGGGTTTAACACTGAAGCTTTCTTT.

The genes are TRBV7-2 and TRBJ2-3; 13 bases are a match to TRBD2. The V and J ends lost 5 bases and 2 bases, in that order; junction bases with no gene match: 4. Germline CDR1 is SGHTA and CDR2 is FQGNSA. The CDR3 runs 16 residues. The CDR3 DNA follows: TGTGCCAGCAGCAGGACTAGCGGGGGCGCCACAGATACGCAGTATTTT. Protein sequence: CASSRTSGGATDTQYF.

This sequence joins TRBV15 and TRBJ2-5, with 14 bases lining up with TRBD2. The J segment lost 0 bases and the V segment lost 5 bases, leaving 5 bases of the junction unmatched. The CDR3 extends over 17 amino acids. CDR1 is LNHNV, CDR2 YYDKDF, per germline (reference sequence). The CDR3 DNA follows: TGTGCCACCAGCCGGACTAGCGGGGGGACGTACCAAGAGACCCAGTACTTC. It is translated as CATSRTSGGTYQETQYF.

The rearrangement joins TRBV28 to TRBJ2-5, with 9 nucleotides matching TRBD2. Germline values: CDR1 MDHEN, CDR2 SYDVKM. With 5 bases clipped from V and 0 bases from J, the junction kept 7 bases outside the gene matches. The CDR3 runs to 16 residues. The CDR3 DNA sequence: TGTGCCAGCAGTCCCTCGCGACTAGCGGACCAAGAGACCCAGTACTTC. Translating it yields CASSPSRLADQETQYF.

The chain has TRBV2 and TRBJ2-2; 8 bases fit TRBD2. The germline CDR1 and CDR2 sequences are SNHLY and FYNNEI. The CDR3 spans 16 residues. V shed 6 bases and J 4 bases; nucleotides not matched to a gene: 10. The CDR3 DNA reads as TGTGCCAGCAGGCCGGGACTAGGAGTTGCCACCGGGGAGCTGTTTTTT. It specifies CASRPGLGVATGELFF.

CDR3 sequence (DNA): TGTGCCAGCAGTTACGACAGGGCAAATGAAAAACTGTTTTTT. Translated: CASSYDRANEKLFF. J is TRBJ1-4 and V is TRBV6-2 or TRBV6-3; 7 bases match TRBD1. In germline, CDR1 is MNHEY, CDR2 SVGEGT. V lost 2 bases to trimming and J lost 5 bases; unmatched junction nucleotides: 2. The CDR3 covers 14 residues.

With regard to this clone: Germline and junction disagree at one end, which may indicate a read error. The rearrangement links TRBV9 to TRBJ1-5; the match to TRBD1 covers 11 bases. Germline-derived CDR1 and CDR2 are SGDLS and YYNGEE. The CDR3 runs to 17 residues. The CDR3 reads CARSVGGTGGSNQPQHF. The DNA of the CDR3 is TGTGCCCGCAGCGTAGGGGGGACAGGGGGTAGCAATCAGCCCCAGCATTTT.